Each of the 20 T cell receptor beta chains below was sequenced from the same sample in a study of blood T cell repertoires in COVID-19. Some clones are missing from TCRdb's copy, which holds only in-frame ones; the method was immunoSEQ multiplex PCR. The repertoire has more than 250,000 clones, about nine tenths of them found once; the top ten carry around 5.8%. Sequencing was performed on peripheral blood. The receptor set was obtained from a woman aged 50 to 65 with COVID-19, enrolled during active disease.

The chain joins TRBV3-1 (or the pseudogene TRBV3-2) to TRBJ2-5; 7 bases map to TRBD2. V shed 3 bases and J 1 base; nucleotides not matched to a gene: 20. CDR1 LGHDT and CDR2 YNNKEL come from the germline V gene (reference sequence). The length of the CDR3 is 20 residues. The CDR3 protein is CASSQRTGGSEMGCQETQYF. For the CDR3, the DNA is TGTGCCAGCAGCCAGCGGACGGGCGGGAGTGAAATGGGGTGCCAAGAGACCCAGTACTTC.

This clone was counted a single time. The chain employs TRBV19 and TRBJ1-4, with a weak D call TRBD1 (5 bases). V was shortened by 10 bases and J by 6 bases, with 18 bases between the two germline ends. The CDR3 extends over 14 amino acids. Looked up from germline, CDR1 is LNHDA and CDR2 is SQIVND (reference sequence). The CDR3 bases are TGTGCCACGATAGGAGACAGCTTGGATGAAAAACTGTTTTTT. Protein sequence: CATIGDSLDEKLFF.

The chain is built from TRBV7-6 and TRBJ1-2; no definite D call. Trimming stripped 2 bases from V and 3 bases from J, with 4 bases between. From germline, CDR1 is SGHVS and CDR2 FNYEAQ. The CDR3 spans 12 residues. The DNA for the CDR3 is TGTGCCAGCAGCTTACGGGACTATGGCTACACCTTC. This gives the protein CASSLRDYGYTF. Combining the CDR3 with reference TRBV7-6 and TRBJ1-2 gives the whole variable domain GAGVSQSPRYKVTKRGQDVALRCDPISGHVSLYWYRQALGQGPEFLTYFNYEAQQDKSGLPNDRFSAERPEGSISTLTIQRTEQRDSAMYRCASSLRDYGYTFGSGTRLTVV.

This rearrangement joins TRBV5-4 to TRBJ1-1; D remains unclear. This CDR3 has 14 amino acids. Germline V gives CDR1 SGHNT, CDR2 YYREEE (reference sequence). Trimming pared 3 bases from V and 4 bases from J, leaving 13 bases between. The CDR3 loop reads CASSWSTGGTEAFF. CDR3 nucleotide sequence: TGTGCCAGCAGCTGGAGTACGGGTGGCACTGAAGCTTTCTTT.

This clone was seen only a few times. The chain has TRBV7-2 and TRBJ1-1, with a possible D match to TRBD1 (6 bases). Trimming removed 3 bases at V and 8 bases at J, with 10 bases between. The CDR3 is 12 residues long. The germline V gene has CDR1 SGHTA and CDR2 FQGNSA. CDR3 DNA: TGTGCCAGCAGCTTTACGGACAGAGAAGCTTTCTTT. It yields the protein CASSFTDREAFF.

This clone was detected once. Different DNA sequences within this sample yield the same CDR3. The J gene is TRBJ1-3, the V gene TRBV6-5; TRBD1 agrees at 7 bases. Germline V gene sequence: CDR1 MNHEY, CDR2 SVGAGI. The CDR3 sequence is 15 residues long. With V trimmed by 5 bases and J by 0 bases, 4 bases remained unmatched. The CDR3 sequence: CASSRDSISGNTIYF. The CDR3 DNA follows: TGTGCCAGCAGTAGGGACAGTATCTCTGGAAACACCATATATTTT.

The chain has TRBV11-2 and TRBJ2-1, with 13 nucleotides matching TRBD2. The length of the CDR3 is 19 residues. The germline gives CDR1 SGHAT, CDR2 FQNNGV. The J segment lost 0 bases and the V segment lost 8 bases, leaving 13 bases of the junction unmatched. Here the CDR3 reads CASGSGTSGTRSSYNEQFF. The CDR3, as DNA: TGTGCCAGCGGTTCCGGGACTAGCGGGACAAGGAGCTCCTACAATGAGCAGTTCTTC.

This chain links TRBV5-5 with TRBJ1-5; 8 positions agree with TRBD1. The V segment lost 3 bases and the J segment 7 bases; nucleotides outside the gene matches: 15. The CDR3 consists of 17 residues. CDR1 SGHKS and CDR2 YYEKEE come from the germline V gene (reference sequence). DNA of the CDR3: TGTGCCAGCAGCTCCCGTGTGGTTTCAGGGGGCGGGCAGCCCCAGCATTTT. This encodes CASSSRVVSGGGQPQHF.

The CDR3 loop is CASSLGSGTNFMNTEAFF. The CDR3, as DNA: TGCGCCAGCAGCTTGGGGTCAGGGACTAATTTCATGAACACTGAAGCTTTCTTT. The chain recombines TRBV5-1 with TRBJ1-1; TRBD1 might be the D (5 bases). With 0 bases removed from V and 0 bases from J, the gap between germline ends came to 18 bases. Germline V gene lookup returns CDR1 SGHRS and CDR2 YFSETQ. The CDR3 runs 18 residues.

The chain carries TRBV7-9 and TRBJ1-3, with no clear D. V was trimmed by 2 bases and J by 0 bases, leaving 8 bases between them. From germline, CDR1 is SEHNR and CDR2 FQNEAQ (reference sequence). The CDR3 consists of 15 residues. The CDR3 nucleotides read TGTGCCAGCAGCTTAACAGACTACTCTGGAAACACCATATATTTT. Protein product: CASSLTDYSGNTIYF.

This clone was observed a single time. The V call is TRBV6-5, the J call TRBJ2-5; possible D gene TRBD2, 6 bases. In germline, CDR1 is MNHEY, CDR2 SVGAGI. The CDR3 sequence is 15 residues long. The ends were cut back, 0 bases at V and 5 bases at J, with 13 bases in the middle. The CDR3 protein is CASSYSDYMRETQYF. The CDR3 bases are TGTGCCAGCAGTTACTCGGACTATATGAGGGAGACCCAGTACTTC.

The rearrangement joins TRBV10-2 to TRBJ2-2, with D possibly TRBD2 on 5 matching bases. The CDR3 extends over 18 amino acids. In germline, CDR1 is WSHSY, CDR2 SAAADI. Trimming removed 0 bases from V and 2 bases from J, with 16 bases in between. This CDR3 reads CASSESIYLASNTGELFF. Written as DNA, the CDR3 is TGCGCCAGCAGTGAGTCGATCTACTTAGCGTCTAACACCGGGGAGCTGTTTTTT.

This clone came up a few times. The V gene is TRBV4-1, the J gene TRBJ1-1; D unresolved. The CDR3 has 16 amino acids. Germline assignment: CDR1 MGHRA and CDR2 YSYEKL. V was cut by 0 bases and J by 0 bases, with 11 bases left in between. The CDR3 DNA sequence: TGCGCCAGCAGCCAAGATCGGTCAGGCCTGAACACTGAAGCTTTCTTT. Translation: CASSQDRSGLNTEAFF.

The rearrangement uses TRBV4-2 and TRBJ1-5, with 8 bases aligning to TRBD1. CDR1 is LGHNA, CDR2 YNFKEQ, per germline. With V trimmed by 3 bases and J by 4 bases, 5 bases remained unmatched. The length of the CDR3 is 15 residues. The chain's CDR3 is CASSQEDRENQPQHF. The CDR3 region has the DNA TGTGCCAGCAGCCAGGAGGACAGGGAAAATCAGCCCCAGCATTTT.

This CDR3 is CASSPRDRGLSGELFF. CDR3 DNA: TGTGCCAGCAGCCCCAGGGACAGGGGGCTAAGCGGGGAGCTGTTTTTT. The chain carries TRBV7-9 and TRBJ2-2; 12 bases map to TRBD1. Germline V gene lookup returns CDR1 SEHNR and CDR2 FQNEAQ (reference sequence). CDR3 length: 16 amino acids. Trimming cost V 5 bases and J 7 bases; bases outside gene matches: 8.

The V gene is TRBV21-1, the J gene TRBJ2-1; the table's D call TRBD1 went unverified against the DNA. TRBV21-1 is assigned pseudogene status. The CDR3 consists of 14 residues. In DNA, the CDR3 is TGTGCCAGCAGCAGCCCGGACAGGGGCAATGAGCAGTTCTTC. Protein: CASSSPDRGNEQFF.

In the case of this clone: The sample carries other DNA sequences with the same CDR3. This chain joins TRBV6-5 and TRBJ1-5; 10 bases fit TRBD1. Germline CDR1 is MNHEY and CDR2 is SVGAGI. The V segment lost 5 bases and the J segment 0 bases; nucleotides outside the gene matches: 1. The CDR3 sequence is 15 residues long. In DNA form, the CDR3 reads TGTGCCAGCAGTAGGGACAGGGGTAGCAATCAGCCCCAGCATTTT. Its protein product is CASSRDRGSNQPQHF.

The chain couples TRBV27 to TRBJ1-2; 10 nucleotides line up with TRBD1. This CDR3 contains 15 residues. J lost 4 bases, V lost 4 bases, and 6 bases had no gene match. Germline V gene lookup returns CDR1 MNHEY and CDR2 SMNVEV (reference sequence). The CDR3 sequence is CASSSPGQGSYGYTF. The CDR3 nucleotides are TGTGCCAGCAGTTCCCCGGGACAGGGGAGCTATGGCTACACCTTC.

The chain uses TRBV19 and TRBJ1-4; TRBD1 agrees at 7 bases. The CDR3 is 14 amino acids. V trimming: 5 bases; J trimming: 7 bases; junction bases outside the gene matches: 7. The germline gives CDR1 LNHDA, CDR2 SQIVND (reference sequence). In nucleotides, the CDR3 is TGTGCCAGTAGTTTGGACAGGCTAGGTGAAAAACTGTTTTTT. Encoded protein: CASSLDRLGEKLFF.

The chain recombines TRBV9 with TRBJ2-7, with a possible D match to TRBD1 (6 bases). The CDR3 has 15 residues. The V end lost 0 bases, the J end lost 6 bases, and 16 bases lay between the germline ends. Germline CDR1 and CDR2: SGDLS and YYNGEE. This chain's CDR3 is CASSVDPATGLEQYF. The CDR3 DNA reads TGTGCCAGCAGCGTAGACCCCGCGACAGGTCTCGAGCAGTACTTC. The complete variable domain, with remaining parts taken from reference TRBV9 and TRBJ2-7, reads DSGVTQTPKHLITATGQRVTLRCSPRSGDLSVYWYQQSLDQGLQFLIQYYNGEERAKGNILERFSAQQFPDLHSELNLSSLELGDSALYFCASSVDPATGLEQYFGPGTRLTVT.